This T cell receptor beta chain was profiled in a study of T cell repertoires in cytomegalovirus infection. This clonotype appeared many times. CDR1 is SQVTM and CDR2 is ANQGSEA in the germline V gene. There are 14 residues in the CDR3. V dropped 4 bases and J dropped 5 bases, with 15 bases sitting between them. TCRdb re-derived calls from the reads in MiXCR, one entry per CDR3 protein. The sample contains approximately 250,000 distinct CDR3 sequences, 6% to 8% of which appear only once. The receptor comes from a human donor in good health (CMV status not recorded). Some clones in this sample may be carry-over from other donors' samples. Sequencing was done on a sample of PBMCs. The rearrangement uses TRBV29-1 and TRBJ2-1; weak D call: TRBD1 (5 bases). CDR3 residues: CSVGNAGPNNEQFF. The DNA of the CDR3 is TGCAGCGTTGGGAATGCAGGGCCCAACAATGAGCAGTTCTTC.